This T cell receptor beta chain was obtained from a study of T-cell reconstitution after alpha-beta-depleted transplantation in children. This clonotype was counted at least ten times. V dropped 1 base and J dropped 2 bases, with 10 bases sitting between them. The CDR3 spans 14 residues. Germline lookup yields CDR1 DFQATT and CDR2 SNEGSKA (reference sequence). Using unique molecular identifiers, the investigators prepared the TCRbeta library. A single record per CDR3 protein comes from TCRdb applying MiXCR to the PCR reads. The sample records roughly 89,000 distinct CDR3 sequences, more than 10% being singletons.

Sequencing used PBMCs from the stem cell graft donor, obtained from the stem cell graft. The sequence came from a human donor who donated a stem cell graft to a child with inherited bone marrow failure. The chain has TRBV20-1 and TRBJ2-3, with D perhaps matching TRBD2 (6 bases). In DNA form, the CDR3 reads TGCAGTGCTAGAGGACGCGGGGACACAGATACGCAGTATTTT. Translated: CSARGRGDTDTQYF.